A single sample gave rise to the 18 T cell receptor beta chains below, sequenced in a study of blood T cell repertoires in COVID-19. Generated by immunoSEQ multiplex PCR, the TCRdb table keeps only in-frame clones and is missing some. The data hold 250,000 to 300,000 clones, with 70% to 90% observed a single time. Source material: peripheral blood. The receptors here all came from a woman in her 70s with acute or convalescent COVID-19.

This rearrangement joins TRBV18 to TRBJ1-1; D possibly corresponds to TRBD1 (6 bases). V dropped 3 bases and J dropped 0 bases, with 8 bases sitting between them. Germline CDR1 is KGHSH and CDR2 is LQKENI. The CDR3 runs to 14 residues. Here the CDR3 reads CASSPSGVNTEAFF. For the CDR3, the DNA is TGTGCCAGCTCACCTTCAGGGGTGAACACTGAAGCTTTCTTT.

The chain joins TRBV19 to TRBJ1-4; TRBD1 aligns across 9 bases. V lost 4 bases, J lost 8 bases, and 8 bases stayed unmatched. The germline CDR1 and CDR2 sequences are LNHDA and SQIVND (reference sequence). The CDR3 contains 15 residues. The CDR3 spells CASSTMGQGGEKLFF. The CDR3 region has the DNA TGTGCCAGTAGTACTATGGGACAGGGAGGCGAAAAACTGTTTTTT.

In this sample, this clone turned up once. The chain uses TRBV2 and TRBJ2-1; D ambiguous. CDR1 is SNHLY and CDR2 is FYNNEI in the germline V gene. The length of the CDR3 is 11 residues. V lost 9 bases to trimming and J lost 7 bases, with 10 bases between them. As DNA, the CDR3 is TGTGCCAGTACCACCAGAAATGAGCAGTTCTTC. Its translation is CASTTRNEQFF.

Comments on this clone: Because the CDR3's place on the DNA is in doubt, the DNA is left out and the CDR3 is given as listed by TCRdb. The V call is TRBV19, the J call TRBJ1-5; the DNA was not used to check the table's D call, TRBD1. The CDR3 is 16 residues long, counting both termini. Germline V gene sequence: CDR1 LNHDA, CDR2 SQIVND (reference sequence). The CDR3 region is CASSNRQGTSGQPQHF.

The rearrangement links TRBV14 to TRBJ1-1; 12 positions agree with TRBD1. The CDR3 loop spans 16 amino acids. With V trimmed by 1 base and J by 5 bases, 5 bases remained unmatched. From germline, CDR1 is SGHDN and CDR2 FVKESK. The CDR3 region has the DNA TGTGCCAGCAGCCAAGTGGGGACAGGGGGCGCAACTGAAGCTTTCTTT. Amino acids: CASSQVGTGGATEAFF.

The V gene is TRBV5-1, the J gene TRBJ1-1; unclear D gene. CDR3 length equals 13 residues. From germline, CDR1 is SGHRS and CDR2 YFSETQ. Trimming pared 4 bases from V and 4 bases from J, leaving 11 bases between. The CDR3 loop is CASSATRGTEAFF. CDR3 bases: TGCGCCAGCAGCGCTACTAGAGGCACTGAAGCTTTCTTT.

The CDR3 bases are TGTGCCAGCAGTGAACAGGGAGGAAGGGGCACTGAAGCTTTCTTT. Its translation is CASSEQGGRGTEAFF. The rearrangement uses TRBV6-1 and TRBJ1-1, with a possible D match to TRBD1 (5 bases). V shed 2 bases and J shed 4 bases, with 14 bases lying between them. Germline CDR1 MNHNS, CDR2 SASEGT. CDR3 length equals 15 residues.

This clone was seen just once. The CDR3 DNA reads TGTGCCAGTAGTACCCAGATTACGGGGAATTCACCCCTCCACTTT. Amino acid sequence: CASSTQITGNSPLHF. The chain couples TRBV19 to TRBJ1-6; D not certain. The CDR3 runs to 15 residues. The ends were cut back, 4 bases at V and 7 bases at J, with 14 bases in the middle. Germline V gives CDR1 LNHDA, CDR2 SQIVND (reference sequence). Full variable domain (remainder filled in from reference TRBV19 and TRBJ1-6): DGGITQSPKYLFRKEGQNVTLSCEQNLNHDAMYWYRQDPGQGLRLIYYSQIVNDFQKGDIAEGYSVSREKKESFPLTVTSAQKNPTAFYLCASSTQITGNSPLHFGNGTRLTVT.

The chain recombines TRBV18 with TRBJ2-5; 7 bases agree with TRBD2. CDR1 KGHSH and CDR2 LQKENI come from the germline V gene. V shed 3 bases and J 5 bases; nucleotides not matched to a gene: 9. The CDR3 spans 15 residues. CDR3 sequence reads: CASSPITSVRETQYF. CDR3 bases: TGTGCCAGCTCACCCATTACTAGCGTACGGGAGACCCAGTACTTC. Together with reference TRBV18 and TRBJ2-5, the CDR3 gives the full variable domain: NAGVMQNPRHLVRRRGQEARLRCSPMKGHSHVYWYRQLPEEGLKFMVYLQKENIIDESGMPKERFSAEFPKEGPSILRIQQVVRGDSAAYFCASSPITSVRETQYFGPGTRLLVL.

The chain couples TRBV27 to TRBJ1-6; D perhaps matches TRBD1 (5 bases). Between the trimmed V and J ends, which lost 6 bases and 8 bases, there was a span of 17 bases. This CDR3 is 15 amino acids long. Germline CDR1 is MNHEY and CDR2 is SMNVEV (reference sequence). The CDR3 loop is CASSRNEGVYSPLHF. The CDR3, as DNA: TGTGCCAGCAGCCGAAACGAAGGGGTTTATTCACCCCTCCACTTT.

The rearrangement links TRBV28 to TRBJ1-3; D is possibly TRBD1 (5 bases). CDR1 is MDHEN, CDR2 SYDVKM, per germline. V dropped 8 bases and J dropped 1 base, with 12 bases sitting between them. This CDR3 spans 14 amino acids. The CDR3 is CASRPDSSGNTIYF. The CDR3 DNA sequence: TGTGCCAGCCGGCCCGACAGTTCTGGAAACACCATATATTTT.

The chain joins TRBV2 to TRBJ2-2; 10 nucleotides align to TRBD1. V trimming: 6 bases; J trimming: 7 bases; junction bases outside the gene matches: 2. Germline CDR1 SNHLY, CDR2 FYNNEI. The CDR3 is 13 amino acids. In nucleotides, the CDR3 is TGTGCCAGCAGCGGACAGGGGGACGGGGAGCTGTTTTTT. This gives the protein CASSGQGDGELFF.

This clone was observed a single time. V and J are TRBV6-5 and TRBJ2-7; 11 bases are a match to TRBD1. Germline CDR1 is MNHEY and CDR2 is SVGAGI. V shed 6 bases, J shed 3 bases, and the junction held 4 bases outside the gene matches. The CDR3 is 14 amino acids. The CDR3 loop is CASRADRGLYEQYF. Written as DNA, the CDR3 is TGTGCCAGCAGAGCGGACAGGGGGCTCTACGAGCAGTACTTC.

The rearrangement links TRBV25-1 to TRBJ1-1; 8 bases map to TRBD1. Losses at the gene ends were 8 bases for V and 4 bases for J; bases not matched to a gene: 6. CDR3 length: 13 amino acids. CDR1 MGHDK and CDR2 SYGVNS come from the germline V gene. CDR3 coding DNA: TGTGCCAGCCTTGGACAGGGCAGCACTGAAGCTTTCTTT. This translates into CASLGQGSTEAFF.

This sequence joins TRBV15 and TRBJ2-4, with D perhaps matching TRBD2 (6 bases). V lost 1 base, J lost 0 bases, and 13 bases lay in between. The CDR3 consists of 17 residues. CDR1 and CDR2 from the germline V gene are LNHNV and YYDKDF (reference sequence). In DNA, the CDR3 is TGTGCCACCAGCAGAGCCCCGGGAGTCCTAGCCAAAAACATTCAGTACTTC. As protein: CATSRAPGVLAKNIQYF.

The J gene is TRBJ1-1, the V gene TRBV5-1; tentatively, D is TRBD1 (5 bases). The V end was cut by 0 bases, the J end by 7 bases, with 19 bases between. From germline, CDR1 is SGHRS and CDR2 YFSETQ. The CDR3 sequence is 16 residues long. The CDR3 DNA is TGCGCCAGCAGCTTGGGATGGACGCGAGGGACTAATGAAGCTTTCTTT. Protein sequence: CASSLGWTRGTNEAFF.

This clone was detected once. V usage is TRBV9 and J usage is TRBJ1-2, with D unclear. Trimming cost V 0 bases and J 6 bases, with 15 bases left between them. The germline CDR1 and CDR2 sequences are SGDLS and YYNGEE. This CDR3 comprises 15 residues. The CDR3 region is CASSVDQRRLDGYTF. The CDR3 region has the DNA TGTGCCAGCAGCGTAGATCAAAGGAGGTTGGATGGCTACACCTTC.

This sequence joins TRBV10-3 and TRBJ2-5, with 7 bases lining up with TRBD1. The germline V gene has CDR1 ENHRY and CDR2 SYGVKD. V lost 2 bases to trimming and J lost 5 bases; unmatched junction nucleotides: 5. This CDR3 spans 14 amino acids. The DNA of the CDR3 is TGTGCCATCAGTGAGGAGGGGGCTTTCGAGACCCAGTACTTC. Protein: CAISEEGAFETQYF.